These 5 T cell receptor beta chains came from one sample sequenced in a study of cytomegalovirus exposure and HLA in healthy donors. The PCR used 60 Vbeta and 13 Jbeta primers. The repertoire was sequenced with immunoSEQ multiplex PCR; TCRdb's copy has only in-frame clones and lacks some. Altogether a few hundred thousand clones are present, 75% to 80% being singletons, with the ten largest covering around 1.8%. The sequenced sample was PBMCs. The receptors shown here come from a man aged 18-30 years in good health and CMV-seronegative.

J is TRBJ2-5 and V is TRBV7-6; the D gene is possibly TRBD2 (7 bases). Germline lookup yields CDR1 SGHVS and CDR2 FNYEAQ. V lost 1 base, J lost 10 bases, and 19 bases lay in between. The CDR3 has 15 residues. The chain's CDR3 is CASSLGAGAVYDQYF. The DNA for the CDR3 is TGTGCCAGCAGCTTAGGGGCGGGGGCGGTTTATGACCAGTACTTC.

The chain recombines TRBV11-3 with TRBJ2-7; perhaps TRBD1 as D (6 bases). The germline V gene encodes CDR1 SGHNT and CDR2 YENEEA. Trimming took off 5 bases at V and 0 bases at J, with 11 bases between the two ends. The CDR3 runs 14 residues. The DNA of the CDR3 is TGTGCCAGCAGCCCTGACAGGAACTCCTACGAGCAGTACTTC. This gives the protein CASSPDRNSYEQYF.

This clone has just one count. The chain couples TRBV7-9 to TRBJ2-7, with 7 bases fitting TRBD1. The germline V gene encodes CDR1 SEHNR and CDR2 FQNEAQ (reference sequence). V dropped 4 bases and J dropped 6; count of bases not matched to a gene: 9. The CDR3 is 14 amino acids. CDR3: CASSYEGAWIEQYF. Written as DNA, the CDR3 is TGTGCCAGCAGCTATGAGGGGGCCTGGATCGAGCAGTACTTC.

V gene TRBV2 combines with J gene TRBJ1-1; D gene uncertain. This CDR3 is built from 13 residues. Germline V gives CDR1 SNHLY, CDR2 FYNNEI. V was pared by 5 bases and J by 2 bases, with 9 bases between. The CDR3: CASSYGVNTEAFF. The CDR3 DNA reads as TGTGCCAGCAGTTATGGAGTTAACACTGAAGCTTTCTTT.

This sequence joins TRBV4-3 and TRBJ1-4; D is unresolved. The CDR3 runs 15 residues. Per the germline V gene, CDR1 is LGHNA and CDR2 is YSLEER. V lost 1 base to trimming and J lost 3 bases, with 9 bases between them. The CDR3 bases are TGCGCCAGCAGCCAAGGAGGTGCGGCTAATGAAAAACTGTTTTTT. It yields the protein CASSQGGAANEKLFF.